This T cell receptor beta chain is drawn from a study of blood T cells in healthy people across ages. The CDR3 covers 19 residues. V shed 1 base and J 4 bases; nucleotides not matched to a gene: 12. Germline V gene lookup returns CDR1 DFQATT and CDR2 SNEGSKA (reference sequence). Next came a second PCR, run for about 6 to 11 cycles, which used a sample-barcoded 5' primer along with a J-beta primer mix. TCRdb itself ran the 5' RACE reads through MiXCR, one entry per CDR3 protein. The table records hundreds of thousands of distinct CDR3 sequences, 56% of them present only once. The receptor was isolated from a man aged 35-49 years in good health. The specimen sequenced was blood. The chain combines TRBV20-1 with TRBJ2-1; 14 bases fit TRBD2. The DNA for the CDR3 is TGCAGTGCTAGAGTCGGGACTAGCGGGAGTGGATCGATATACAATGAGCAGTTCTTC. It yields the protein CSARVGTSGSGSIYNEQFF.